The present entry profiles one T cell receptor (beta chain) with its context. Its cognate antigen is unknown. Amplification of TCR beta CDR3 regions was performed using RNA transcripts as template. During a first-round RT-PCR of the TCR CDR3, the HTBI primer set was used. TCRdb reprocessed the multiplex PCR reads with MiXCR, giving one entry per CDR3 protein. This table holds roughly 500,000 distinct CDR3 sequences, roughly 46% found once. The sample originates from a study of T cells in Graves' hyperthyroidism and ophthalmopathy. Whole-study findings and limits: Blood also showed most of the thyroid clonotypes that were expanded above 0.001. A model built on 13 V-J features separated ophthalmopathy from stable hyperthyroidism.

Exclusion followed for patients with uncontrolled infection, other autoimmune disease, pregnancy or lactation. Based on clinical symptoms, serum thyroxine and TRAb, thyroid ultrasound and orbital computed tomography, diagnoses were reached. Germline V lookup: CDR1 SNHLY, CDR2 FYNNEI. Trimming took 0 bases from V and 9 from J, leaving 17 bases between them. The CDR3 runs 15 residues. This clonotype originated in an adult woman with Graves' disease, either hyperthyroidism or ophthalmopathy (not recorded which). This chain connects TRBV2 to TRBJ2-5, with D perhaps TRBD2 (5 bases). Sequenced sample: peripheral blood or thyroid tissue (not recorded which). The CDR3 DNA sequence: TGTGCCAGCAGTGAAGCCCGGGGATTTAATCAGCCCCAGTACTTC. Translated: CASSEARGFNQPQYF.